The present T cell receptor (beta chain) was sequenced within a study of breast tumors, draining lymph nodes, adjacent tissues. TCRdb re-derived calls from the multiplex PCR reads in MiXCR, one entry per CDR3 protein. The data show roughly 220,000 distinct CDR3 sequences, less than 35% seen once. As concerns this clonotype: The antigen is unknown.

Looked up from germline, CDR1 is SGDLS and CDR2 is YYNGEE. Losses at the gene ends were 2 bases for V and 4 bases for J; bases not matched to a gene: 1. The CDR3 length is 14 residues. Breast cancer patients provided tissue from their axillary draining lymph nodes. Study findings and constraints: The lymph node origin of tumor T cells was framed as consistent with a hypothesis, not demonstrated.

Sequencing was carried out using axillary lymph node tissue. This rearrangement joins TRBV9 to TRBJ1-5, with 9 bases aligning to TRBD1. The sequence was obtained from a female donor with breast cancer. Some clones in this sample may be carry-over from other donors' samples. The CDR3 here is CASSVTGGNQPQHF. CDR3 in DNA: TGTGCCAGCAGCGTGACAGGGGGGAATCAGCCCCAGCATTTT.